The 2 T cell receptor beta chains reported below all come from one sample, sequenced in a study of OX40 agonist ivuxolimab in advanced cancers. Generated by immunoSEQ multiplex PCR, the TCRdb table keeps only in-frame clones and is missing some. The sample has 65,000 to 100,000 clones, around 85% seen once. Sequencing was performed on CD4+ or CD8+ T cells sorted from blood, taken in a trial of the OX40 agonist ivuxolimab. These receptors all stem from an adult with an advanced solid tumor such as melanoma, head and neck, liver or kidney cancer.

This clone was observed a single time. This chain uses TRBV18 with TRBJ2-5; 9 bases map to TRBD1. V dropped 3 bases and J dropped 2; count of bases not matched to a gene: 7. The CDR3 extends over 16 amino acids. From germline, CDR1 is KGHSH and CDR2 LQKENI. CDR3 amino acids: CASSPGDRVLQETQYF. The CDR3 DNA reads TGTGCCAGCTCACCGGGGGACAGGGTGTTGCAAGAGACCCAGTACTTC.

The chain links TRBV19 to TRBJ2-7, with D possibly called TRBD1 or TRBD2 (5 bases each). CDR3 length equals 16 residues. CDR1 and CDR2 from the germline V gene are LNHDA and SQIVND (reference sequence). The V gene lost 0 bases and the J gene lost 1 base, with 13 bases spanning the gap. CDR3 region: CASSIEDGGGSYEQYF. The CDR3 nucleotides read TGTGCCAGTAGTATAGAGGACGGTGGGGGATCCTACGAGCAGTACTTC.